This passage covers 12 T cell receptor beta chains from one sample sequenced in a study of PD-1 blockade in classical Hodgkin lymphoma. With no exception, relapse followed autologous stem cell transplantation in all patients, and brentuximab vedotin exposure varied. TCRdb's copy holds only in-frame clones and misses some; the assay was immunoSEQ multiplex PCR. The sample shows around 70,000 clones, over 70% of them seen only once. Sequenced material: peripheral blood mononuclear cells (PBMCs), taken before the second cycle of nivolumab. These receptors originate from a human donor with classical Hodgkin lymphoma.

This chain links TRBV7-3 with TRBJ2-2, with TRBD1 matching 11 bases. This CDR3 has 16 amino acids. V was clipped by 5 bases and J by 4 bases; unmatched bases: 6. Germline loops: CDR1 SGHTA, CDR2 FQGTGA. The CDR3 DNA is TGTGCCAGCAGCATCGGGACAGGGGGTATCACCGGGGAGCTGTTTTTT. Protein product: CASSIGTGGITGELFF.

The CDR3 loop is CASSELARDYEQYF. The CDR3 DNA sequence: TGTGCCAGCAGTGAGTTGGCCAGGGACTACGAGCAGTACTTC. The rearrangement links TRBV25-1 to TRBJ2-7; perhaps TRBD1 as D (5 bases). CDR1 and CDR2 (germline): MGHDK, SYGVNS. CDR3 length: 14 residues. The V end was cut by 3 bases, the J end by 3 bases, with 12 bases between.

The chain combines TRBV7-9 with TRBJ2-5; D remains unclear. Germline V lookup: CDR1 SEHNR, CDR2 FQNEAQ (reference sequence). Trimming removed 6 bases at V and 1 base at J, with 6 bases between. This CDR3 region has 12 residues. In DNA form, the CDR3 reads TGTGCCAGCAGGCTTCCCCAAGAGACCCAGTACTTC. It specifies CASRLPQETQYF.

This clone appeared a few times. Other nucleotide sequences in the sample specify the same CDR3. The chain uses TRBV7-8 and TRBJ2-2; perhaps D is TRBD1 or TRBD2 (6 bases each). This CDR3 contains 18 residues. Trimming removed 1 base from V and 0 bases from J, with 15 bases in between. CDR1 and CDR2 from the germline V gene are SGHVS and FQNEAQ. The CDR3 nucleotides read TGTGCCAGCAGCTTAGAAGGGGGGCACATCGCGAACACCGGGGAGCTGTTTTTT. Translating gives CASSLEGGHIANTGELFF.

The V and J genes are TRBV21-1 and TRBJ2-5; TRBD2, the table's D call, lacks a check against the DNA. TRBV21-1 is marked as a pseudogene. The CDR3 extends over 17 amino acids. Written as DNA, the CDR3 is TGTGCCAGCAGCAAAGAGGAGCGGGGGACCCCCCAAGAGACCCAGTACTTC. It translates to CASSKEERGTPQETQYF.

This chain links TRBV11-2 with TRBJ1-2; possibly TRBD1 for D (5 bases). The germline V gene encodes CDR1 SGHAT and CDR2 FQNNGV. V lost 1 base and J 7 bases, leaving 16 bases between the germline ends. The CDR3 length is 15 residues. CDR3 residues: CASSLVGGVSGGYTF. For the CDR3, the DNA is TGTGCCAGCAGCTTAGTTGGGGGAGTTTCGGGTGGCTACACCTTC. The variable domain in full, completed from reference TRBV11-2 and TRBJ1-2, reads EAGVAQSPRYKIIEKRQSVAFWCNPISGHATLYWYQQILGQGPKLLIQFQNNGVVDDSQLPKDRFSAERLKGVDSTLKIQPAKLEDSAVYLCASSLVGGVSGGYTFGSGTRLTVV.

The table lists this clone with a count of one. V and J are TRBV7-9 and TRBJ2-5; D is unclear. Between the trimmed V and J ends, which lost 5 bases and 2 bases, there was a span of 9 bases. The CDR3 is made up of 13 amino acids. The germline CDR1 and CDR2 sequences are SEHNR and FQNEAQ (reference sequence). The CDR3 region has the DNA TGTGCCAGCAGCAACAGCCTTCAAGAGACCCAGTACTTC. It encodes CASSNSLQETQYF.

The rearrangement uses TRBV6-5 and TRBJ2-2; 9 nucleotides line up with TRBD2. The germline CDR1 and CDR2 sequences are MNHEY and SVGAGI. V lost 5 bases and J lost 6; bases outside the gene matches: 4. This CDR3 has 14 amino acids. The CDR3 region is CASSPGLASGELFF. The CDR3 DNA follows: TGTGCCAGCAGTCCGGGACTAGCATCCGGGGAGCTGTTTTTT.

The chain carries TRBV5-1 and TRBJ2-7; possible D gene TRBD1, 6 bases. Germline V CDR1 and CDR2: SGHRS, YFSETQ. Trimming stripped 4 bases from V and 0 bases from J, with 14 bases between. The CDR3 totals 15 residues. CDR3 residues: CASSTQDSLSYEQYF. The CDR3 DNA sequence: TGCGCCAGCAGCACCCAGGACAGCCTCTCCTACGAGCAGTACTTC.

This clone has more than one count but fewer than ten. The J gene is TRBJ2-7, the V gene TRBV14; TRBD2 aligns across 11 bases. The CDR3 length is 16 residues. The V gene end was trimmed by 3 bases and the J gene end by 4 bases; junction bases not matched to a gene: 8. Germline CDR1 and CDR2: SGHDN and FVKESK. The CDR3 DNA is TGTGCCAGCAGCCATGCCCCGGGACTAGCGGATTACGAGCAGTACTTC. This translates into CASSHAPGLADYEQYF.

This chain links TRBV5-1 with TRBJ2-7; possibly TRBD2 for D (5 bases). The CDR3 extends over 14 amino acids. Germline loops: CDR1 SGHRS, CDR2 YFSETQ. V lost 6 bases, J lost 0 bases, and 13 bases lay in between. The CDR3 sequence: CASKIEGSSYEQYF. The CDR3 bases are TGCGCCAGCAAAATCGAGGGAAGCTCCTACGAGCAGTACTTC.

This clone was seen more than once but under ten times. The chain joins TRBV9 to TRBJ2-5; weak D call: TRBD2 (6 bases). The germline gives CDR1 SGDLS, CDR2 YYNGEE. The ends were cut back, 1 base at V and 5 bases at J, with 15 bases in the middle. The CDR3 sequence is 15 residues long. This CDR3 is CASSVSGLALETQYF. The CDR3, as DNA: TGTGCCAGCAGCGTATCGGGTCTAGCGTTGGAGACCCAGTACTTC.